This T cell receptor beta chain comes out of a study of Graves' ophthalmopathy and Graves' hyperthyroidism. Study as a whole: Researchers obtained peripheral blood at initial diagnosis, before any treatment had begun.

Amplifying from RNA transcripts, the study obtained TCR beta CDR3 regions. Amplification began with first-round RT-PCR using HTBI primers, then second-round multiplex PCR was performed. TCRdb redid the calling of the multiplex PCR reads with MiXCR, one entry per CDR3 protein. Here the sample spans 200,000 to 250,000 distinct CDR3 sequences, approximately 21% being singletons. Study-level findings and limits: The model reached 70% to 71% sensitivity and 72.22% specificity for predicting ophthalmopathy progression.

Diagnostic conclusions were grounded in clinical symptoms, serum thyroxine, TRAb, thyroid ultrasound and orbital computed tomography. A volume of 8 to 10 ml of fresh peripheral blood supplied the PBMCs. The CDR3 loop spans 13 amino acids. The V and J ends lost 5 bases and 4 bases respectively, with 11 bases between them. The germline V gene encodes CDR1 MNHEY and CDR2 SVGAGI. This clonotype was recorded many times. The antigen is undetermined. The sequenced sample consisted of peripheral blood. The V call is TRBV6-5, the J call TRBJ1-2; D gene ambiguous. This clonotype was obtained from a woman aged 50 to 60 with Graves' ophthalmopathy. CDR3 residues: CASSPPGGYGYTF. In nucleotides, the CDR3 is TGTGCCAGCAGTCCCCCCGGCGGCTATGGCTACACCTTC.